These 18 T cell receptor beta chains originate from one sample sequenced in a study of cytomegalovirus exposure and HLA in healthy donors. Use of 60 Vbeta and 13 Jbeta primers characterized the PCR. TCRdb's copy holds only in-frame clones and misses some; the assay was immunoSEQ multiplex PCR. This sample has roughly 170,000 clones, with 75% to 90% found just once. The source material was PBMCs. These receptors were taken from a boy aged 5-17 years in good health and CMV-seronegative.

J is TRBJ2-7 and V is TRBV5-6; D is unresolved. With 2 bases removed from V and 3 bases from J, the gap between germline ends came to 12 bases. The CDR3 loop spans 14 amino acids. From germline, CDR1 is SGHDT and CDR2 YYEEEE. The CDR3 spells CASSLGGFGYEQYF. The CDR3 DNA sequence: TGTGCCAGCAGCTTAGGCGGATTTGGCTACGAGCAGTACTTC.

DNA of the CDR3: TGTGCCAGCAGTAGGGACAGAACTAACTATGGCTACACCTTC. Its protein product is CASSRDRTNYGYTF. The V and J genes are TRBV6-5 and TRBJ1-2, with 7 bases aligning to TRBD1. With 5 bases clipped from V and 0 bases from J, the junction kept 3 bases outside the gene matches. The CDR3 has 14 amino acids. Germline V gene sequence: CDR1 MNHEY, CDR2 SVGAGI.

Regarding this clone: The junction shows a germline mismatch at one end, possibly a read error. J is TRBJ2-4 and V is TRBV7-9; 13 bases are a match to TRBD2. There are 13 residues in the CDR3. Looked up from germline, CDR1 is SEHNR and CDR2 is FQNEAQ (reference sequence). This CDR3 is CSSSLGTSGKQYF. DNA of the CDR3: TGTTCCAGCAGCTTAGGGACTAGCGGGAAACAGTACTTC.

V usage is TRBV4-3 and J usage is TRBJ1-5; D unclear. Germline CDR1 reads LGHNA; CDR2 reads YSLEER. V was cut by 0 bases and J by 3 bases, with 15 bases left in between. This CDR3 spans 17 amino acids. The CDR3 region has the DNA TGCGCCAGCAGCCAAGATATTGGAGGTGGGTTCAATCAGCCCCAGCATTTT. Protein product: CASSQDIGGGFNQPQHF.

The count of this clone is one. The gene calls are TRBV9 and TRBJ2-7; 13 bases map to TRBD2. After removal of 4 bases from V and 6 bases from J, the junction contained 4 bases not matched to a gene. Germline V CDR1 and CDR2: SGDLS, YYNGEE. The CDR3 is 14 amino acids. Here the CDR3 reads CASSFGLAGAEQYF. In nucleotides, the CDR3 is TGTGCCAGCAGCTTCGGACTAGCGGGGGCCGAGCAGTACTTC.

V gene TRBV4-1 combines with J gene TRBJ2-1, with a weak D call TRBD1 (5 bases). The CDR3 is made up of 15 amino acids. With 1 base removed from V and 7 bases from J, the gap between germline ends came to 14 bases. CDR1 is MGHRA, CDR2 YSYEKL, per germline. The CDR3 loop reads CASSQGSGFRNEQFF. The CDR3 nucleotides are TGCGCCAGCAGCCAAGGGTCAGGGTTTCGGAATGAGCAGTTCTTC.

The DNA for the CDR3 is TGTGCCAGCAGTTACCGGGCGGGCGATTCGAATCAGCCCCAGCATTTT. This encodes CASSYRAGDSNQPQHF. The chain carries TRBV6-5 and TRBJ1-5; D not resolved. CDR1 MNHEY and CDR2 SVGAGI come from the germline V gene. CDR3 size: 16 residues. V was trimmed by 2 bases and J by 4 bases, leaving 15 bases between them.

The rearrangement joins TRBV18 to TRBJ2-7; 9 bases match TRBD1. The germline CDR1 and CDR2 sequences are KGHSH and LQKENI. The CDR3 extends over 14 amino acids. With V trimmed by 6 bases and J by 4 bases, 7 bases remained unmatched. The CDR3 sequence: CASSPYDRGYEQYF. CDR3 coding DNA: TGTGCCAGCTCGCCATATGACAGGGGGTACGAGCAGTACTTC.

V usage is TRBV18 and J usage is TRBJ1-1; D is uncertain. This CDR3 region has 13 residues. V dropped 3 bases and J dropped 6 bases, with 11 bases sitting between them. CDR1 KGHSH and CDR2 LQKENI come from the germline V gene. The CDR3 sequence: CASSPETESEAFF. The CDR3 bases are TGTGCCAGCTCACCGGAAACAGAGTCTGAAGCTTTCTTT.

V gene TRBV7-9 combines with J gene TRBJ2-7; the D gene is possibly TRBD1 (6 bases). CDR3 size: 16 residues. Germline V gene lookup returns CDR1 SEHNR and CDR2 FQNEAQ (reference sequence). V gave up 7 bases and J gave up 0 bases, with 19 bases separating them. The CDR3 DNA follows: TGTGCCAGCACCAATACCCCGGGACACCGCTCCTACGAGCAGTACTTC. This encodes CASTNTPGHRSYEQYF.

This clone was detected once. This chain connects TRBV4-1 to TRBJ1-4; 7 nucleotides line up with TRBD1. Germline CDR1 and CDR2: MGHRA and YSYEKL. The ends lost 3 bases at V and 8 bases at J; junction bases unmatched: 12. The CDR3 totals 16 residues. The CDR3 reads CASSHLTGVLKEKLFF. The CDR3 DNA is TGCGCCAGCAGCCACCTCACAGGGGTGTTAAAGGAAAAACTGTTTTTT.

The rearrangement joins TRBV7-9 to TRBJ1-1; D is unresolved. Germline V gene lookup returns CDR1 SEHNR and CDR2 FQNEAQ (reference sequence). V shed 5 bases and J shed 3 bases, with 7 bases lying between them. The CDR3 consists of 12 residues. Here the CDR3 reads CASSTRYTEAFF. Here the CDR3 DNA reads TGTGCCAGCAGCACGAGATACACTGAAGCTTTCTTT.

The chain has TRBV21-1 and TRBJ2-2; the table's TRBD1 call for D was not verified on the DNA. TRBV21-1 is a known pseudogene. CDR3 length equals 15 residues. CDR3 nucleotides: TGTGCCAGCAGCAATGAGGCAGGGTGGACCGGGGAGCTGTTTTTT. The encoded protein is CASSNEAGWTGELFF.

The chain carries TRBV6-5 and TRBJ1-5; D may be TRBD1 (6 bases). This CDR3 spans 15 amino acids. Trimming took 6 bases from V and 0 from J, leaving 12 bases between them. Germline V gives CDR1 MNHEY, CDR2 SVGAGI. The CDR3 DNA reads TGTGCCAGCAGGCGGACAGTGAATAGCAATCAGCCCCAGCATTTT. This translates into CASRRTVNSNQPQHF.

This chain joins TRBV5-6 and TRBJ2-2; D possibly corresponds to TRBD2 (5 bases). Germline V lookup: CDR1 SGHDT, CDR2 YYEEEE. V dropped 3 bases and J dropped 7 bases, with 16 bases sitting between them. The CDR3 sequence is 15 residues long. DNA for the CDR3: TGTGCCAGCAGCTCAGCCACTAGTTGGGGCGGGGAGCTGTTTTTT. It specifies CASSSATSWGGELFF. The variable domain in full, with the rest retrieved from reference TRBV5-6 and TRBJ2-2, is DAGVTQSPTHLIKTRGQQVTLRCSPKSGHDTVSWYQQALGQGPQFIFQYYEEEERQRGNFPDRFSGHQFPNYSSELNVNALLLGDSALYLCASSSATSWGGELFFGEGSRLTVL.

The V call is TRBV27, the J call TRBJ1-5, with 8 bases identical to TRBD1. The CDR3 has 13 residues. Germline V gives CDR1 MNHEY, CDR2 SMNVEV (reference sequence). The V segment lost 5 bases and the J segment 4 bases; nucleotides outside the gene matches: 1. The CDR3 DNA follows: TGTGCCAGCAGTCGACAGGGGAATCAGCCCCAGCATTTT. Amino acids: CASSRQGNQPQHF.

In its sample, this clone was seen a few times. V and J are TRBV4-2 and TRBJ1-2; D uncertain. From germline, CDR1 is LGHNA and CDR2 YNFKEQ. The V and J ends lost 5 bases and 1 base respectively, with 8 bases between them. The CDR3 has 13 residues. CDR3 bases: TGTGCCAGCAGCGAGAGCCTTAACTATGGCTACACCTTC. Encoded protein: CASSESLNYGYTF.

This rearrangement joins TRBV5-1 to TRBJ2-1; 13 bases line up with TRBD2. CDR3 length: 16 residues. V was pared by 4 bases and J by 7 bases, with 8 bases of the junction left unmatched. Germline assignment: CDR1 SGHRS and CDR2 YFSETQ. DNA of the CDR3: TGCGCCAGCAGCCCCGGACTAGCGGGGGCACAAAATGAGCAGTTCTTC. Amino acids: CASSPGLAGAQNEQFF.